The next 27 T cell receptor beta chains were all read from a single sample in a study of blood T cells in healthy people across ages. A J-beta primer mix and a sample-barcoded 5' primer were used in a second PCR of roughly 7 to 12 cycles. TCRdb analysed the 5' RACE reads with MiXCR anew, one entry per CDR3 protein. The sample comprises about 800,000 distinct CDR3 sequences, nearly 60% of which are singletons, and around 20% rests with the top ten. Sequencing was carried out using blood. The receptors come from a man aged 25-40 years in good health.

This clonotype turned up a few times. This rearrangement joins TRBV27 to TRBJ2-1, with 7 bases aligning to TRBD2. The CDR3 length is 17 residues. Per germline, CDR1 MNHEY and CDR2 SMNVEV (reference sequence). V shed 2 bases and J 0 bases; nucleotides not matched to a gene: 7. CDR3 sequence (DNA): TGTGCCAGCAGTTTAGAAGCGGGGTGGAGCTCCTACAATGAGCAGTTCTTC. Protein sequence: CASSLEAGWSSYNEQFF.

Comment on this clonotype: Its ends do not fully match the called genes, so a read error is possible. This chain joins TRBV6-5 and TRBJ2-3; D may be TRBD2 (5 bases). The CDR3 contains 13 residues. CDR1 and CDR2 from the germline V gene are MNHEY and SVGAGI. CDR3 sequence reads: CASRREVTDAQYF. The CDR3 region has the DNA TGTGCCAGCAGGAGGGAAGTCACAGATGCGCAGTATTTT.

In its sample, this clonotype was seen a few times. This CDR3 reads CSSRHSGRYNEQFF. The DNA for the CDR3 is TGCAGCTCCCGTCATAGCGGGAGATACAATGAGCAGTTCTTC. V is TRBV29-1 and J is TRBJ2-1, with 9 bases that match TRBD2. Germline V lookup: CDR1 SQVTM, CDR2 ANQGSEA. This CDR3 contains 14 residues. V lost 8 bases and J lost 4; bases outside the gene matches: 9.

The chain links TRBV27 to TRBJ2-1; no clear D gene. This CDR3 contains 15 residues. V was cut by 2 bases and J by 0 bases, with 8 bases left in between. Germline CDR1 is MNHEY and CDR2 is SMNVEV (reference sequence). The CDR3 spells CASSLTAYSYNEQFF. DNA of the CDR3: TGTGCCAGCAGTTTAACCGCCTACTCCTACAATGAGCAGTTCTTC.

This chain connects TRBV7-2 to TRBJ2-7; D is undetermined. The V gene's germline CDR1 is SGHTA and CDR2 FQGNSA. This CDR3 is 16 amino acids long. Trimming took 2 bases from V and 6 from J, leaving 20 bases between them. The CDR3 region is CASSLLGVVGEAEQYF. CDR3 DNA: TGTGCCAGCAGCTTATTAGGTGTAGTTGGGGAAGCCGAGCAGTACTTC.

This clonotype was seen more than once but under ten times. V is TRBV6-2 or TRBV6-3 and J is TRBJ1-2; 7 nucleotides agree with TRBD1. Germline loops: CDR1 MNHEY, CDR2 SVGEGT. V lost 5 bases, J lost 1 base, and 4 bases stayed unmatched. The CDR3 contains 14 residues. In nucleotides, the CDR3 is TGTGCCAGCAGTCGGGACAGCCTTAACTATGGCTACACCTTC. Translation: CASSRDSLNYGYTF.

In regard to this clonotype: A read error may account for a junction end that differs from germline. The chain combines TRBV6-1 with TRBJ2-4, with 7 positions matching TRBD1. The better agreement between TRBJ2-7 and the DNA end casts doubt on the J call. This CDR3 spans 13 amino acids. Germline CDR1 and CDR2: MNHNS and SASEGT. CDR3 bases: TGTGCCGGCAGGACCAGGGGGACCTACGAGCAGTACTTC. Amino acids: CAGRTRGTYEQYF.

The rearrangement links TRBV3-1 to TRBJ2-1; maybe TRBD1 (6 bases). V dropped 4 bases and J dropped 7 bases, with 20 bases sitting between them. CDR1 and CDR2 from the germline V gene are LGHDT and YNNKEL (reference sequence). The CDR3 loop spans 16 amino acids. DNA of the CDR3: TGTGCCAGCAGCCGACCAGGTGGGGGCCGGTGGAATGAGCAGTTCTTC. This sequence encodes CASSRPGGGRWNEQFF.

V usage is TRBV5-5 and J usage is TRBJ2-1; the D gene is possibly TRBD1 (5 bases). The germline V gene has CDR1 SGHKS and CDR2 YYEKEE (reference sequence). Trimming left V 0 bases short and J 6 bases short, with 10 bases between. The CDR3 spans 14 residues. CDR3 loop: CASSLAPGCNEQFF. The CDR3 DNA is TGTGCCAGCAGCTTGGCCCCAGGGTGCAATGAGCAGTTCTTC.

On this clonotype: A much larger clone lies one base from this, so it may be a read error. The V gene is TRBV7-2, the J gene TRBJ2-1, with D possibly being TRBD1 or TRBD2 (6 bases each). The last part of the DNA fits TRBJ2-7 better; the J call may be wrong. CDR1 and CDR2 (germline): SGHTA, FQGNSA. This CDR3 is built from 17 residues. The CDR3 protein is CASSLRGALSSYNEQYF. The CDR3 coding sequence is TGTGCCAGCAGCTTAAGGGGGGCTTTGAGCTCCTACAATGAGCAGTACTTC.

This rearrangement joins TRBV3-1 to TRBJ2-3; maybe TRBD1 (6 bases). Deletions cut 6 bases from V and 3 bases from J, with 16 bases between. Germline lookup yields CDR1 LGHDT and CDR2 YNNKEL (reference sequence). The CDR3 loop spans 15 amino acids. The CDR3 sequence is CASSPGDGVTDTQYF. The CDR3 bases are TGTGCCAGCAGTCCAGGGGATGGGGTGACAGATACGCAGTATTTT.

In regard to this clonotype: Compared with germline, one end of the junction differs, possibly owing to a read error. The genes are TRBV7-2 and TRBJ1-5; D is ambiguous. The CDR3 consists of 14 residues. Germline-derived CDR1 and CDR2 are SGHTA and FQGNSA. CDR3 sequence reads: CASSLGGSSRPQHF. CDR3 in DNA: TGCGCCAGCAGCTTAGGAGGCTCCTCTCGGCCCCAGCATTTT.

A few counts support this clonotype. V gene TRBV7-2 combines with J gene TRBJ2-1; D gene ambiguous. The CDR3 length is 12 residues. Germline V gene lookup returns CDR1 SGHTA and CDR2 FQGNSA. The germline V and J ends were trimmed by 1 base and 5 bases, with 3 bases remaining between them. This CDR3 reads CASSLEHNEQFF. The CDR3 DNA reads as TGTGCCAGCAGCTTAGAACACAATGAGCAGTTCTTC.

This rearrangement joins TRBV9 to TRBJ2-7; maybe TRBD1 (5 bases). Germline CDR1 reads SGDLS; CDR2 reads YYNGEE. Trimming took 6 bases from V and 3 from J, leaving 22 bases between them. The CDR3 length is 16 residues. The CDR3 coding sequence is TGTGCCAGCACCATGGGTGGGGCCGCGGAGCTCTACGAGCAGTACTTC. Encoded protein: CASTMGGAAELYEQYF. Full variable domain (outside the CDR3, taken from reference TRBV9 and TRBJ2-7): DSGVTQTPKHLITATGQRVTLRCSPRSGDLSVYWYQQSLDQGLQFLIQYYNGEERAKGNILERFSAQQFPDLHSELNLSSLELGDSALYFCASTMGGAAELYEQYFGPGTRLTVT.

The rearrangement links TRBV4-3 to TRBJ2-1; 13 bases agree with TRBD2. Germline CDR1 reads LGHNA; CDR2 reads YSLEER. The trim removed 4 bases at V and 9 bases at J, leaving 9 bases unmatched. CDR3 length: 16 amino acids. The CDR3: CASSLKRGLAGTEQFF. The CDR3 DNA is TGCGCCAGCAGCCTCAAGCGGGGACTAGCGGGAACTGAGCAGTTCTTC.

The gene calls are TRBV7-2 and TRBJ2-1, with 7 bases that match TRBD2. The CDR3 length is 15 residues. V shed 0 bases, J shed 7 bases, and the junction held 6 bases outside the gene matches. Germline CDR1 is SGHTA and CDR2 is FQGNSA. The CDR3 sequence is CASSLASGISNEQFF. CDR3 nucleotide sequence: TGTGCCAGCAGCTTAGCGAGCGGGATTTCGAATGAGCAGTTCTTC.

The chain recombines TRBV7-2 with TRBJ2-7; no reliable D call. The germline gives CDR1 SGHTA, CDR2 FQGNSA. The V end was cut by 6 bases, the J end by 2 bases, with 14 bases between. This CDR3 has 14 residues. The CDR3 loop is CASSSVGLAYEQYF. The DNA for the CDR3 is TGTGCCAGCAGTTCGGTGGGCTTAGCCTACGAGCAGTACTTC.

The chain couples TRBV10-3 to TRBJ2-1; 12 bases fit TRBD2. There are 17 residues in the CDR3. The junction had 7 bases not matched to a gene; V was cut back by 4 bases and J by 3 bases. Germline V CDR1 and CDR2: ENHRY, SYGVKD. CDR3 coding DNA: TGTGCCATCAGTGGGTGGACTAGCGGGGACGGCTACAATGAGCAGTTCTTC. Protein: CAISGWTSGDGYNEQFF.

This clonotype was observed a handful of times. The chain employs TRBV20-1 and TRBJ2-1; 8 positions match TRBD2. Trimming took 0 bases from V and 1 from J; bases not matched to a gene: 8. Germline V gene lookup returns CDR1 DFQATT and CDR2 SNEGSKA (reference sequence). The CDR3 totals 17 residues. CDR3 residues: CSARDPGGDGSYNEQFF. CDR3 nucleotide sequence: TGCAGTGCTAGAGACCCCGGGGGGGATGGATCCTACAATGAGCAGTTCTTC.

This chain links TRBV29-1 with TRBJ1-5; D call uncertain. The V gene lost 6 bases and the J gene lost 0 bases, with 12 bases spanning the gap. The CDR3 length is 14 residues. Germline-derived CDR1 and CDR2 are SQVTM and ANQGSEA. CDR3 DNA: TGCAGCGTCACCGGGTCCGATAGCAATCAGCCCCAGCATTTT. As protein: CSVTGSDSNQPQHF.

J is TRBJ2-3 and V is TRBV6-1, with 10 nucleotides matching TRBD1. Germline V lookup: CDR1 MNHNS, CDR2 SASEGT. CDR3 size: 15 residues. Trimming removed 7 bases from V and 2 bases from J; junction bases left unmatched: 6. CDR3 sequence reads: CASTRQGANTDTQYF. CDR3 coding DNA: TGTGCCAGCACAAGACAGGGGGCCAACACAGATACGCAGTATTTT.

This clonotype was seen just once. The V call is TRBV20-1, the J call TRBJ2-5; a possible D gene is TRBD1 (6 bases). Looked up from germline, CDR1 is DFQATT and CDR2 is SNEGSKA (reference sequence). The ends were cut back, 3 bases at V and 0 bases at J, with 23 bases in the middle. The CDR3 length is 18 residues. The CDR3 sequence: CSASKGTGITLYQETQYF. CDR3 coding DNA: TGCAGTGCTAGCAAAGGAACAGGGATTACCCTGTACCAAGAGACCCAGTACTTC.

The chain employs TRBV4-3 and TRBJ1-4; D may be TRBD1 (6 bases). Looked up from germline, CDR1 is LGHNA and CDR2 is YSLEER. V was trimmed by 0 bases and J by 4 bases, leaving 9 bases between them. The CDR3 runs 15 residues. The CDR3 loop is CASSQEGRGNEKLFF. The CDR3 nucleotides are TGCGCCAGCAGCCAAGAGGGCAGGGGTAATGAAAAACTGTTTTTT.

The chain employs TRBV18 and TRBJ2-1; TRBD2 aligns across 10 bases. Germline CDR1 and CDR2: KGHSH and LQKENI. Losses at the gene ends were 5 bases for V and 6 bases for J; bases not matched to a gene: 4. The CDR3 runs 14 residues. CDR3 sequence: CASSGTSAVNEQFF. CDR3 DNA: TGTGCCAGCTCAGGGACTAGCGCGGTCAATGAGCAGTTCTTC.

The genes are TRBV6-6 and TRBJ2-3; D is unresolved. The CDR3 sequence is 13 residues long. The V gene lost 6 bases and the J gene lost 3 bases, with 10 bases spanning the gap. Germline CDR1 and CDR2: MNHNY and SVGAGI (reference sequence). DNA of the CDR3: TGTGCCAGCAGGTTAAGACCTACAGATACGCAGTATTTT. The encoded protein is CASRLRPTDTQYF.

V gene TRBV28 combines with J gene TRBJ2-3; TRBD2 matches 14 bases. The CDR3 is 17 amino acids. Germline CDR1 and CDR2: MDHEN and SYDVKM. The ends lost 8 bases at V and 3 bases at J; junction bases unmatched: 10. CDR3 DNA: TGTGCCAGCTACCCCCAGGGACTAGCGGGAGAAACAGATACGCAGTATTTT. It translates to CASYPQGLAGETDTQYF.

This rearrangement joins TRBV6-4 to TRBJ1-2; D is unclear. V was cut by 11 bases and J by 6 bases, with 10 bases left in between. The length of the CDR3 is 10 residues. Looked up from germline, CDR1 is MRHNA and CDR2 is SNTAGT. CDR3 bases: TGTGCCCGGACGTCGCATGGCTACACCTTC. Protein: CARTSHGYTF.